A selection of T cell receptor beta chains follows, all from one sample in a study of identical twins. TCRdb used MiXCR to reprocess the 5' RACE reads, holding one entry per CDR3 protein. The sample records about 240,000 distinct CDR3 sequences, approximately 7.3% being singletons. This same sample was also part of a study on yellow fever vaccine responses in identical twins.

Sequenced material: CD8+ T cells sorted from blood. These receptors all come from a woman under 30 in good health. Each CDR3 is given with its conserved first and last residue. The order of the fields is V gene, clone size, D gene, J gene, CDR3 DNA, CDR3 protein. The D gene is left open where the match is weak. Clone size is shown for a subset of rows, as once, few, many or a class of expanded clone.

TRBV20-1	NA	TRBD2	TRBJ2-7	TGCAGTGCTTCGGGACTAGAAAACTACGAGCAGTACTTC	CSASGLENYEQYF
TRBV29-1	many	TRBD2	TRBJ2-1	TGCAGCGTTGCCCCAGCGGGGGGCCTTACTGTGCAGTTCTTC	CSVAPAGGLTVQFF
TRBV15	few	TRBD2	TRBJ2-1	TGTGCCACCAGCACCAGCGGGGGGGGGAGTGATGAGCAGTTCTTC	CATSTSGGGSDEQFF
TRBV9	many	NA	TRBJ2-1	TGTGCCAGCAGCGTAGGAAACAGTGGAACCTACAATGAGCAGTTCTTC	CASSVGNSGTYNEQFF
TRBV24-1	few	NA	TRBJ2-3	TGTGCCACCAGTGATTTCTCTACCCTCACAGATACGCAGTATTTT	CATSDFSTLTDTQYF
TRBV27	NA	TRBD1	TRBJ1-1	TGTGCCAGCAGTTTTTCGACAGGGGGTGAAGCTTTCTTT	CASSFSTGGEAFF
TRBV6-5	many	NA	TRBJ1-1	TGTGCCAGCAGTTACGTCACAGGGAAGGGGGAAGCTTTCTTT	CASSYVTGKGEAFF
TRBV7-9	many	NA	TRBJ2-1	TGTGCCAGCAGCCCGCCCGGTGAGCAGTTCTTC	CASSPPGEQFF
TRBV7-9	many	NA	TRBJ1-5	TGTGCCAGCAGCAGCGGTGGCAATCAGCCCCAGCATTTT	CASSSGGNQPQHF
TRBV5-1	few	TRBD2	TRBJ2-7	TGCGCCAGCAGTTTGACTAGCGGAGCTCCCTACGAGCAGTACTTC	CASSLTSGAPYEQYF
TRBV25-1	many	NA	TRBJ2-2	TGTGCCAGCAGTGAATTCGAACCATCCGGGGAGCTGTTTTTT	CASSEFEPSGELFF
TRBV7-9	NA	NA	TRBJ1-1	TGTGCCAGCAGCCGACCCACTGAAGCTTTCTTT	CASSRPTEAFF
TRBV2	many	NA	TRBJ2-5	TGTGCCAGCAGTGTGGGTGGCGGGGCCCAAGAGACCCAGTACTTC	CASSVGGGAQETQYF
TRBV2	few	TRBD2	TRBJ2-7	TGTGCCAGCAGTGAAGACTTAGCTAGCGGGTCCTACGAGCAGTACTTC	CASSEDLASGSYEQYF
TRBV12-3/TRBV12-4	many	NA	TRBJ2-3	TGTGCCAGCAGTTTAGGTGCGGGCACAGATACGCAGTATTTT	CASSLGAGTDTQYF
TRBV7-8	few	TRBD2	TRBJ2-2	TGTGCCAGCAGCTCCCGACTAGCGACGACCGGGGAGCTGTTTTTT	CASSSRLATTGELFF
TRBV28	few	NA	TRBJ2-5	TGTGCCAGCAGTTTGGATCTAGGAGGAACGGAGACCCAGTACTTC	CASSLDLGGTETQYF
TRBV20-1	NA	NA	TRBJ2-1	TGCTGTGCTAGACCCCTCGGGGCCAAAGTTTGGCCTGAGCAGTTCTTC	CCARPLGAKVWPEQFF
TRBV7-9	few	TRBD1	TRBJ1-1	TGTGCCAGCAGTCAAACAGGGGGTATTTTCCCATTGGAAGCTTTCTTT	CASSQTGGIFPLEAFF
TRBV7-8	NA	NA	TRBJ2-2	TGTGCCAGCAGCATCGACACTACCGGGGAGCTGTTTTTT	CASSIDTTGELFF
TRBV6-1	few	NA	TRBJ2-6	TGTGCCAGCAGTGGCGGGAATGGGGCCAACGTCCTGACTTTC	CASSGGNGANVLTF
TRBV7-9	NA	NA	TRBJ1-2	TGTGCCAGCAGCCCGCCGGGGGGGGCCCTAAACTATGGCTACACCTTC	CASSPPGGALNYGYTF
TRBV12-3/TRBV12-4	many	NA	TRBJ2-1	TGTGCCAGCAGCTTAGATCGTGGCTACAATGAGCAGTTCTTC	CASSLDRGYNEQFF
TRBV12-5	many	NA	TRBJ2-1	TGTGCTAGTGGACCCACAGGTTACAATGAGCAGTTCTTC	CASGPTGYNEQFF
TRBV9	NA	NA	TRBJ1-6	TGTGCCAGCAGCCCCGGGGGGTTTCGAGCCTCCTATAATTCACCCCTCCACTTT	CASSPGGFRASYNSPLHF
TRBV3-1	few	TRBD2	TRBJ2-7	TGTGCCAGCAGCCAAATTCCTAGCGGGAGTATTTACGAGCAGTACTTC	CASSQIPSGSIYEQYF
TRBV25-1	NA	TRBD1	TRBJ2-1	TGTGCCAGATTGATGGGACAGAACAATGAGCAGTTCTTC	CARLMGQNNEQFF
TRBV20-1	NA	NA	TRBJ1-2	TGCAGTGCTAAAGGGTTGGACTATGGCTACACCTTC	CSAKGLDYGYTF
TRBV29-1	many	NA	TRBJ2-3	TGCAGCGGGGATAGCGGATTAACAGATACGCAGTATTTT	CSGDSGLTDTQYF
TRBV7-9	NA	TRBD1	TRBJ1-1	TGTGCCAGCAGCTCAGGACAGGGGGCGACTGAAGCTTTCTTT	CASSSGQGATEAFF
TRBV4-1	many	NA	TRBJ1-5	TGCGCCAGCAGCCAAGAAGGGCAGGGGTGGGAGCCCCAGCATTTT	CASSQEGQGWEPQHF
TRBV20-1	NA	TRBD2	TRBJ2-3	TGCTGTGCTAGAGTCGTGCTAGCGGGGGGCCTAGATACGCAGTATTTT	CCARVVLAGGLDTQYF
TRBV20-1	many	TRBD2	TRBJ2-3	TGCAGTGCTGGGCCCCCCAATAGCGGGAGGTCCAGCACAGATACGCAGTATTTT	CSAGPPNSGRSSTDTQYF
TRBV12-3/TRBV12-4	many	NA	TRBJ2-2	TGTGCCAGCAGTTTATTGACAGCCACCGGGGAGCTGTTTTTT	CASSLLTATGELFF
TRBV5-1	many	TRBD2	TRBJ2-5	TGCGCCAGCAGCTTGGAGGCTAGCGGGAGTGGGGAGACCCAGTACTTC	CASSLEASGSGETQYF
TRBV5-1	NA	TRBD2	TRBJ2-5	TGCGCCAGCAAGGGCGGACTAGCGGGAGGTGCCGAAGAGACCCAGTACTTC	CASKGGLAGGAEETQYF
TRBV7-6	many	NA	TRBJ2-3	TGTGCCAGCAGCTTAGTGGGGGGAGGCGGAGCGGATACGCAGTATTTT	CASSLVGGGGADTQYF
TRBV20-1	NA	NA	TRBJ2-5	TGCAGTGCTAGAGGAGGGATCAATCTCCTAGCCCAAGAGACCCAGTACTTC	CSARGGINLLAQETQYF
TRBV27	many	NA	TRBJ2-5	TGCGCCAGCAGCCTACTTGGGAGCCAAGAGACCCAGTACTTC	CASSLLGSQETQYF
TRBV7-9	NA	NA	TRBJ1-4	TGTGCCAGCAGCTTGGTGTTCCATGCAACTAATGAAAAACTGTTTTTT	CASSLVFHATNEKLFF
TRBV5-1	NA	NA	TRBJ2-3	TGCGCCAGCAGTGTAAGCGGCACAGATACGCAGTATTTT	CASSVSGTDTQYF
TRBV12-3/TRBV12-4	many	TRBD2	TRBJ2-1	TGTGCCAGCAGTTTTGGCGGGGGTAGCTCCTACAATGAGCAGTTCTTC	CASSFGGGSSYNEQFF
TRBV28	NA	NA	TRBJ2-7	TGTACCAGCAGTCTCACCGGGGACAACCCCTACGAGCAGTACTTC	CTSSLTGDNPYEQYF
TRBV27	NA	TRBD2	TRBJ2-1	TGTGCCAGCAGTAGACTAGCGGGGGGGAGGGATGAGCAGTTCTTC	CASSRLAGGRDEQFF
TRBV19	few	NA	TRBJ2-7	TGTGCCAGTAGTGAGTCTATACTTTCTGGTGAGCAGTACTTC	CASSESILSGEQYF
TRBV28	NA	NA	TRBJ2-3	TGTGCCAGCAGTCCGACATCCTTCCACACAGATACGCAGTATTTT	CASSPTSFHTDTQYF
TRBV14	few	NA	TRBJ1-2	TGTGCCAGCAGCCAAAGCGGCGGCTATGGCTACACCTTC	CASSQSGGYGYTF
TRBV20-1	many	NA	TRBJ2-4	TGCAGTGCTAGAGCTAGGGTTCGGGATCTAGCCAAAAACATTCAGTACTTC	CSARARVRDLAKNIQYF
TRBV11-2	NA	NA	TRBJ2-3	TGTGCCAGCAGCTTGACCGATGGTTTAGATACGCAGTATTTT	CASSLTDGLDTQYF
TRBV6-2/TRBV6-3	NA	TRBD2	TRBJ2-7	TGTGCCAGCAGTCAAAAGACTAGCTATGGAGACGAGCAGTACTTC	CASSQKTSYGDEQYF
TRBV12-3/TRBV12-4	many	NA	TRBJ2-1	TGTGCCAGCAGTTTAACCCCGGGGCCTATCGGGAATGAGCAGTTCTTC	CASSLTPGPIGNEQFF
TRBV6-4	many	TRBD2	TRBJ2-3	TGTGCCAGCAGTGTACTAGCGGGGGAGCAGGATACGCAGTATTTT	CASSVLAGEQDTQYF
TRBV7-8	few	TRBD2	TRBJ2-3	TGTGCCAGCAGCTACCCCGGTGGGGGGCCTAGCGGGGTTGAAGATACGCAGTATTTT	CASSYPGGGPSGVEDTQYF
TRBV29-1	few	NA	TRBJ2-5	TGCAGCGTTGTCGATCTGTCGTATCAAGAGACCCAGTACTTC	CSVVDLSYQETQYF
TRBV2	many	TRBD1	TRBJ1-1	TGTGCCAGCAGAGGAGTGACAGGGAGCACTGAAGCTTTCTTT	CASRGVTGSTEAFF
TRBV12-3/TRBV12-4	many	TRBD2	TRBJ2-1	TGTGCCAGCAGTTGGGTAGCGGGAGGTCAACAGTTCTTC	CASSWVAGGQQFF
TRBV12-3/TRBV12-4	NA	NA	TRBJ1-3	TGTGCCAGCAATAGGGGCGGTGGAAACACCATATATTTT	CASNRGGGNTIYF